This entry lists 10 T cell receptor beta chains sequenced from one sample in a study of cytomegalovirus exposure and HLA in healthy donors. PCR amplification relied on 60 Vbeta primers (plus 13 Jbeta primers). The assay was immunoSEQ multiplex PCR, and TCRdb's table has in-frame clones only and misses some. The data show 90,000 to 140,000 clones, with over 70% seen just once and about 8.6% held by the top ten. Sample: PBMCs. The receptor set was obtained from a woman aged 40 to 55 in good health and CMV-seropositive.

This chain connects TRBV4-3 to TRBJ1-2, with D perhaps TRBD1 (5 bases). Per germline, CDR1 LGHNA and CDR2 YSLEER. The CDR3 contains 16 residues. Trimming left V 0 bases short and J 6 bases short, with 17 bases between. This chain's CDR3 is CASSQDRAGRIDGYTF. The CDR3 bases are TGCGCCAGCAGCCAAGATAGGGCAGGGAGGATAGATGGCTACACCTTC.

The table lists this clone with a count of one. This chain links TRBV28 with TRBJ1-5, with D perhaps matching TRBD1 (6 bases). The CDR3 is made up of 15 amino acids. Germline assignment: CDR1 MDHEN and CDR2 SYDVKM. The V end was cut by 3 bases, the J end by 4 bases, with 13 bases between. The chain's CDR3 is CASSLGGAGNQPQHF. CDR3 coding DNA: TGTGCCAGCAGTTTGGGGGGGGCGGGTAATCAGCCCCAGCATTTT.

This chain links TRBV2 with TRBJ1-5; 10 bases fit TRBD1. CDR3 length: 16 amino acids. V lost 1 base to trimming and J lost 4 bases; unmatched junction nucleotides: 4. Germline V gives CDR1 SNHLY, CDR2 FYNNEI. DNA for the CDR3: TGTGCCAGCAGTGAAGTCGGACAGGGGGGGAATCAGCCCCAGCATTTT. Protein: CASSEVGQGGNQPQHF. Complete variable domain (other parts from reference TRBV2 and TRBJ1-5): EPEVTQTPSHQVTQMGQEVILRCVPISNHLYFYWYRQILGQKVEFLVSFYNNEISEKSEIFDDQFSVERPDGSNFTLKIRSTKLEDSAMYFCASSEVGQGGNQPQHFGDGTRLSIL.

CDR3 in DNA: TGTGCCAGTAGTGTTTCCGGGACAGGGGGCACTGAAGCTTTCTTT. This gives the protein CASSVSGTGGTEAFF. The V call is TRBV19, the J call TRBJ1-1; the match to TRBD1 covers 11 bases. The germline gives CDR1 LNHDA, CDR2 SQIVND (reference sequence). The junction had 6 bases not matched to a gene; V was cut back by 5 bases and J by 4 bases. This CDR3 has 15 amino acids.

This clone showed up just a few times. The rearrangement joins TRBV6-5 to TRBJ2-7; 8 positions match TRBD1. V shed 6 bases and J 3 bases; nucleotides not matched to a gene: 4. The germline V gene has CDR1 MNHEY and CDR2 SVGAGI. The CDR3 consists of 13 residues. The CDR3 region is CASRDRGYYEQYF. The CDR3 nucleotides are TGTGCCAGCAGAGACAGGGGATACTACGAGCAGTACTTC.

This clone was counted a few times. The genes are TRBV11-2 and TRBJ2-7, with D possibly matching TRBD2 (5 bases). Germline V gene lookup returns CDR1 SGHAT and CDR2 FQNNGV. The CDR3 runs to 14 residues. V was cut by 4 bases and J by 6 bases, with 16 bases left in between. The CDR3 sequence: CASSSLTRTGEQYF. The CDR3 DNA follows: TGTGCCAGCAGCTCACTTACTAGGACGGGCGAGCAGTACTTC.

The chain recombines TRBV5-1 with TRBJ2-5, with D tentatively TRBD2 (5 bases). Per germline, CDR1 SGHRS and CDR2 YFSETQ. The CDR3 runs to 19 residues. V lost 4 bases and J lost 0, with 25 bases in between. DNA of the CDR3: TGCGCCAGCAGCAAATCGCCAACTAGATCTGATGGGTACCAAGAGACCCAGTACTTC. Encoded protein: CASSKSPTRSDGYQETQYF.

This clone came up a few times. This chain uses TRBV11-3 with TRBJ2-5; the match to TRBD2 covers 8 bases. Germline-derived CDR1 and CDR2 are SGHNT and YENEEA. This CDR3 is 16 amino acids long. V lost 1 base and J lost 0; bases outside the gene matches: 4. CDR3 region: CASSLGTSRYQETQYF. The CDR3 nucleotides are TGTGCCAGCAGCTTAGGGACTAGCCGGTACCAAGAGACCCAGTACTTC.

The rearrangement links TRBV27 to TRBJ1-4; possible D gene TRBD1, 5 bases. There are 16 residues in the CDR3. The V gene lost 1 base and the J gene lost 2 bases, with 11 bases spanning the gap. The germline V gene encodes CDR1 MNHEY and CDR2 SMNVEV (reference sequence). The CDR3 protein is CASSLFGGETNEKLFF. The CDR3 region has the DNA TGTGCCAGCAGTTTATTCGGGGGGGAGACTAATGAAAAACTGTTTTTT.

The genes are TRBV6-5 and TRBJ1-4; D ambiguous. The germline gives CDR1 MNHEY, CDR2 SVGAGI. CDR3 size: 15 residues. The V end lost 4 bases, the J end lost 4 bases, and 13 bases lay between the germline ends. This CDR3 is CASSSFLPVNEKLFF. The CDR3 nucleotides read TGTGCCAGCAGTTCTTTTCTCCCCGTTAATGAAAAACTGTTTTTT.